A single sample gave rise to the 23 T cell receptor beta chains below, sequenced in a study of blood T cell repertoires in COVID-19. Profiled with immunoSEQ multiplex PCR; TCRdb holds only in-frame clones, not every one. Among 250,000 to 300,000 clones listed, approximately 91% were seen once. The specimen sequenced was PBMCs or T cells enriched from blood (not recorded which). The receptors here all came from a woman aged 40 to 55 with acute COVID-19.

The V and J genes are TRBV7-9 and TRBJ2-7, with D possibly matching TRBD2 (6 bases). V shed 5 bases and J shed 0 bases, with 11 bases lying between them. CDR3 length: 14 residues. Germline lookup yields CDR1 SEHNR and CDR2 FQNEAQ (reference sequence). The CDR3 sequence: CASSPGGSSYEQYF. The CDR3 DNA follows: TGTGCCAGCAGCCCCGGAGGGAGCTCCTACGAGCAGTACTTC.

The chain joins TRBV21-1 to TRBJ2-3; TRBD1 is the table's D call and was not checked against the DNA. TRBV21-1 is labeled a pseudogene. This CDR3 comprises 17 residues. CDR3 nucleotides: TGTGCCAGCAGCAGGACACAGGGGGCGCATAGCACAGATACGCAGTATTTT. Its translation: CASSRTQGAHSTDTQYF.

This chain uses TRBV28 with TRBJ1-5; D is possibly TRBD1 (6 bases). With 5 bases removed from V and 7 bases from J, the gap between germline ends came to 15 bases. The length of the CDR3 is 14 residues. Per germline, CDR1 MDHEN and CDR2 SYDVKM. The DNA of the CDR3 is TGTGCCAGCAGTCCGAGACAGGTATGGCAGCCCCAGCATTTT. Its protein product is CASSPRQVWQPQHF.

This clone was recorded only once. The chain links TRBV10-3 to TRBJ1-1, with 7 bases identical to TRBD1. Germline V CDR1 and CDR2: ENHRY, SYGVKD. V was clipped by 5 bases and J by 0 bases; unmatched bases: 3. CDR3 size: 14 residues. Written as DNA, the CDR3 is TGTGCCATCAGTCAGGGACAGATGAACACTGAAGCTTTCTTT. This gives the protein CAISQGQMNTEAFF.

The chain couples TRBV5-6 to TRBJ2-1; D is possibly TRBD2 (6 bases). CDR1 is SGHDT and CDR2 is YYEEEE in the germline V gene. V shed 4 bases and J shed 9 bases, with 23 bases lying between them. The CDR3 is made up of 16 amino acids. The CDR3 is CASSDLGAGRPGEQFF. The CDR3 region has the DNA TGTGCCAGCAGCGACCTCGGGGCGGGGAGGCCGGGTGAGCAGTTCTTC.

J is TRBJ2-7 and V is TRBV9; D gene ambiguous. The germline V gene has CDR1 SGDLS and CDR2 YYNGEE. This CDR3 is built from 12 residues. V shed 8 bases and J shed 0 bases, with 9 bases lying between them. The CDR3 nucleotides read TGTGCCAGGCTCGTTAGCTCCTACGAGCAGTACTTC. Encoded protein: CARLVSSYEQYF.

Comment on this clone: The identical CDR3 is also encoded by other nucleotide sequences in the sample. The genes are TRBV20-1 and TRBJ2-7; tentative D call: TRBD1 (6 bases). V was pared by 6 bases and J by 5 bases, with 8 bases between. Germline assignment: CDR1 DFQATT and CDR2 SNEGSKA (reference sequence). CDR3 length: 10 residues. CDR3 in amino acids: CSATGNEQYF. CDR3 sequence (DNA): TGCAGTGCAACAGGGAACGAGCAGTACTTC.

The chain recombines TRBV6-5 with TRBJ1-5, with TRBD1 matching over 9 bases. V dropped 6 bases and J dropped 7; count of bases not matched to a gene: 4. Germline CDR1 and CDR2: MNHEY and SVGAGI. The CDR3 spans 13 residues. The CDR3 loop is CASRETGGQPQHF. The CDR3 coding sequence is TGTGCCAGCAGGGAGACAGGGGGACAGCCCCAGCATTTT.

This clone was counted a few times. The chain carries TRBV9 and TRBJ1-6; 7 nucleotides agree with TRBD1. This CDR3 contains 14 residues. Germline assignment: CDR1 SGDLS and CDR2 YYNGEE. Trimming cost V 4 bases and J 7 bases; bases outside gene matches: 5. In nucleotides, the CDR3 is TGTGCCAGCAGCCCCCGACAGGGAAATTCACCCCTCCACTTT. Translating it yields CASSPRQGNSPLHF. The full variable domain, in which reference TRBV9 and TRBJ1-6 provide the parts outside the CDR3, is DSGVTQTPKHLITATGQRVTLRCSPRSGDLSVYWYQQSLDQGLQFLIQYYNGEERAKGNILERFSAQQFPDLHSELNLSSLELGDSALYFCASSPRQGNSPLHFGNGTRLTVT.

A note on this clone: Mismatch with germline at one junction end may stem from a read error. The chain has TRBV3-1 (or the pseudogene TRBV3-2) and TRBJ2-1; no definite D call. Per the germline V gene, CDR1 is LGHDT and CDR2 is YNNKEL (reference sequence). The CDR3 consists of 14 residues. The DNA of the CDR3 is TGTGCCAGCAGCCAAGGCGGTTCCTACAATGGGCAGTTCTTC. It is translated as CASSQGGSYNGQFF.

The CDR3 DNA sequence: TGCGCCAGCAGCTTGGGGGGGGGCGATTCACCCCTCCACTTT. Encoded protein: CASSLGGGDSPLHF. This chain links TRBV5-1 with TRBJ1-6, with D maybe TRBD1 (6 bases). Germline V CDR1 and CDR2: SGHRS, YFSETQ. The V and J ends lost 0 bases and 8 bases respectively, with 9 bases between them. This CDR3 has 14 residues.

In DNA, the CDR3 is TGTGCCAGCAGTGCTCAGGGGAGTTGGCTATATGGCTACACCTTC. This sequence encodes CASSAQGSWLYGYTF. The genes are TRBV25-1 and TRBJ1-2; TRBD1 is a possible D gene (6 bases). The CDR3 has 15 residues. Germline lookup yields CDR1 MGHDK and CDR2 SYGVNS. V dropped 4 bases and J dropped 5 bases, with 17 bases sitting between them.

The CDR3 here is CASSIRGSLGNTIYF. CDR3 nucleotides: TGTGCCAGTAGTATCCGGGGTTCGCTCGGAAACACCATATATTTT. The V call is TRBV19, the J call TRBJ1-3; D is uncertain. V lost 3 bases and J 4 bases, leaving 13 bases between the germline ends. CDR3 length: 15 amino acids. Germline V gene data show CDR1 as LNHDA and CDR2 as SQIVND (reference sequence).

This sequence joins TRBV9 and TRBJ2-3; TRBD2 matches 16 bases. V lost 4 bases and J lost 5; bases outside the gene matches: 13. In germline, CDR1 is SGDLS, CDR2 YYNGEE. CDR3 length: 19 amino acids. CDR3 amino acids: CASSPPPGLAGGLGDTQYF. The CDR3 nucleotides are TGTGCCAGCAGCCCCCCCCCGGGACTAGCGGGGGGGCTGGGAGATACGCAGTATTTT.

V gene TRBV5-4 combines with J gene TRBJ1-1, with D tentatively TRBD1 (5 bases). Germline CDR1 reads SGHNT; CDR2 reads YYREEE (reference sequence). V was trimmed by 2 bases and J by 8 bases, leaving 13 bases between them. This CDR3 is 13 amino acids long. CDR3 loop: CASSLAGGGEAFF. The CDR3, as DNA: TGTGCCAGCAGCTTAGCCGGGGGAGGAGAAGCTTTCTTT.

This rearrangement joins TRBV7-9 to TRBJ1-1, with 9 bases aligning to TRBD1. CDR3 length: 13 amino acids. Germline CDR1 reads SEHNR; CDR2 reads FQNEAQ (reference sequence). The V and J ends lost 3 bases and 10 bases, in that order; junction bases with no gene match: 6. The CDR3 DNA is TGTGCCAGCAGCTTCTGGACAGGGGTGGTAGCTTTCTTT. It codes for CASSFWTGVVAFF.

This clone occurred once. The chain couples TRBV6-5 to TRBJ1-1; D is possibly TRBD1 (6 bases). Trimming took 8 bases from V and 5 from J, leaving 18 bases between them. Germline CDR1 reads MNHEY; CDR2 reads SVGAGI. The length of the CDR3 is 14 residues. CDR3 nucleotide sequence: TGTGCCAGCCAAACCGGACAGTTACATACTGAAGCTTTCTTT. This sequence encodes CASQTGQLHTEAFF.

A single count supports this clone. The V and J genes are TRBV2 and TRBJ1-1; a possible D gene is TRBD1 (5 bases). V was clipped by 6 bases and J by 0 bases, with 11 bases between them. Germline CDR1 reads SNHLY; CDR2 reads FYNNEI. This CDR3 spans 14 amino acids. In DNA, the CDR3 is TGTGCCAGCAGGATACAGGCGATGAACACTGAAGCTTTCTTT. Protein: CASRIQAMNTEAFF.

This clone was seen just once. The chain has TRBV28 and TRBJ2-2; D perhaps matches TRBD1 (5 bases). Germline CDR1 is MDHEN and CDR2 is SYDVKM. Between the trimmed V and J ends, which lost 6 bases and 1 base, there was a span of 9 bases. There are 14 residues in the CDR3. The CDR3 sequence: CASSQGGNTGELFF. In DNA, the CDR3 is TGTGCCAGCAGCCAGGGTGGGAACACCGGGGAGCTGTTTTTT.

The gene calls are TRBV7-2 and TRBJ2-1, with 12 bases matching TRBD2. V was pared by 4 bases and J by 9 bases, with 10 bases of the junction left unmatched. The CDR3 extends over 16 amino acids. Germline V lookup: CDR1 SGHTA, CDR2 FQGNSA. Written as DNA, the CDR3 is TGTGCCAGCAGCTCACCGACTAGCGGGAGTTTTGGTGAGCAGTTCTTC. As protein: CASSSPTSGSFGEQFF.

The chain joins TRBV18 to TRBJ2-5; possibly TRBD2 for D (7 bases). The CDR3 runs to 15 residues. Trimming pared 4 bases from V and 5 bases from J, leaving 17 bases between. Germline-derived CDR1 and CDR2 are KGHSH and LQKENI. CDR3 sequence (DNA): TGTGCCAGCTCACTAAACTCGGGGGGCCGGGAGACCCAGTACTTC. This codes for CASSLNSGGRETQYF.

The chain employs TRBV28 and TRBJ2-7; tentatively, D is TRBD2 (7 bases). The ends were cut back, 5 bases at V and 2 bases at J, with 13 bases in the middle. CDR3 size: 14 residues. The germline V gene encodes CDR1 MDHEN and CDR2 SYDVKM. The CDR3 nucleotides are TGTGCCAGCAGTCCCTGGGAGGGGGCCTACGAGCAGTACTTC. Its translation: CASSPWEGAYEQYF.

The chain employs TRBV2 and TRBJ2-2; 7 bases map to TRBD2. The V segment lost 6 bases and the J segment 1 base; nucleotides outside the gene matches: 11. The CDR3 totals 17 residues. Germline loops: CDR1 SNHLY, CDR2 FYNNEI. The DNA for the CDR3 is TGTGCCAGCAGGGAATCTACGGGACTACGGAACACCGGGGAGCTGTTTTTT. The encoded protein is CASRESTGLRNTGELFF. Variable domain in full (rest from reference TRBV2 and TRBJ2-2): EPEVTQTPSHQVTQMGQEVILRCVPISNHLYFYWYRQILGQKVEFLVSFYNNEISEKSEIFDDQFSVERPDGSNFTLKIRSTKLEDSAMYFCASRESTGLRNTGELFFGEGSRLTVL.